These T cell receptor beta chains were read from a single sample in a study of shared clonotypes between healthy human individuals. The table came from immunoSEQ multiplex PCR; TCRdb's copy has only in-frame clones and leaves some out. The sample has about 680,000 clones; around 73% are singletons. The sequencing sample was made of memory CD4+ T cells sorted from blood. All receptors derive from a woman aged 25 to 45 in good health. Both conserved end residues are part of each CDR3. A D gene is named only where the DNA matches it firmly. Only some rows state a clone size, as once, few, many or a class for expanded clones.

V: TRBV6-5
D: -
J: TRBJ1-2
size: many
CDR3: CASSYSGGLSGYTF
DNA: TGTGCCAGCAGTTACTCGGGGGGTTTGAGTGGCTACACCTTC

V: TRBV7-8
D: -
J: TRBJ2-5
size: -
CDR3: CASSFQQGETQYF
DNA: TGTGCCAGCAGCTTTCAGCAGGGAGAGACCCAGTACTTC

V: TRBV19
D: -
J: TRBJ1-5
size: few
CDR3: CASSIEGGGQPQHF
DNA: TGTGCCAGTAGTATCGAGGGGGGTGGTCAGCCCCAGCATTTT

V: TRBV11-2
D: -
J: TRBJ2-7
size: -
CDR3: CASSPTTSRYEQYF
DNA: TGTGCCAGCAGCCCAACTACCTCGCGCTACGAGCAGTACTTC

V: TRBV15
D: TRBD1
J: TRBJ1-4
size: -
CDR3: CATSPGRDRGFEKLFF
DNA: TGTGCCACCAGCCCGGGCCGGGACAGGGGGTTTGAAAAACTGTTTTTT

V: TRBV30
D: TRBD1
J: TRBJ2-3
size: -
CDR3: CAYRDRTTDTQYF
DNA: TGTGCCTACCGGGACAGGACCACAGATACGCAGTATTTT

V: TRBV28
D: TRBD1
J: TRBJ1-5
size: -
CDR3: CASSLTDRGIIFF
DNA: TGTGCCAGCAGTCTAACCGACAGGGGAATTATTTTTTTT

V: TRBV4-1
D: TRBD2
J: TRBJ2-2
size: once
CDR3: CASSRLAGLYTGELFF
DNA: TGCGCCAGCAGCCGACTAGCGGGGTTATACACCGGGGAGCTGTTTTTT

V: TRBV4-1
D: -
J: TRBJ2-2
size: -
CDR3: CASSQDPVTGHTGELFF
DNA: TGCGCCAGCAGCCAAGATCCGGTAACAGGGCACACCGGGGAGCTGTTTTTT

V: TRBV28
D: TRBD1
J: TRBJ2-7
size: -
CDR3: CASEPGQGSYEQYF
DNA: TGTGCCAGCGAACCGGGACAGGGCTCCTACGAGCAGTACTTC

V: TRBV9
D: -
J: TRBJ2-1
size: -
CDR3: CASSKGPYNEQFF
DNA: TGTGCCAGCAGCAAGGGCCCATACAATGAGCAGTTCTTC

V: TRBV5-6
D: -
J: TRBJ1-2
size: -
CDR3: CASSLVGLGLGLQYGYTF
DNA: TGTGCCAGCAGCTTGGTAGGCTTGGGATTGGGTTTACAATATGGCTACACCTTC

V: TRBV19
D: -
J: TRBJ2-2
size: -
CDR3: CASSIGRGSPITGELFF
DNA: TGTGCCAGTAGTATAGGACGTGGTTCCCCGATCACCGGGGAGCTGTTTTTT

V: TRBV5-1
D: -
J: TRBJ2-1
size: -
CDR3: CASSFQGYNEQFF
DNA: TGCGCCAGCAGCTTTCAGGGGTACAATGAGCAGTTCTTC

V: TRBV5-1
D: TRBD1
J: TRBJ2-7
size: -
CDR3: CASSRDRSSYEQYF
DNA: TGCGCCAGCAGCCGGGACAGGAGCTCCTACGAGCAGTACTTC

V: TRBV19
D: -
J: TRBJ2-6
size: few
CDR3: CASSLSGISGANVLTF
DNA: TGTGCCAGTAGCCTCTCAGGGATCTCTGGGGCCAACGTCCTGACTTTC

V: TRBV25-1
D: TRBD2
J: TRBJ2-5
size: -
CDR3: CASRAGGYQETQYF
DNA: TGTGCCAGCAGAGCGGGAGGGTACCAAGAGACCCAGTACTTC

V: TRBV29-1
D: -
J: TRBJ2-3
size: -
CDR3: CSVVALAYTDTQYF
DNA: TGCAGCGTTGTCGCTCTAGCGTACACAGATACGCAGTATTTT

V: TRBV4-1
D: -
J: TRBJ1-2
size: -
CDR3: CASSQISVRGYGYTF
DNA: TGCGCCAGCAGCCAAATTTCGGTTAGGGGATACGGCTACACCTTC

V: TRBV6-6
D: -
J: TRBJ1-1
size: many
CDR3: CASSYPGGSTEAFF
DNA: TGTGCCAGCAGTTACCCCGGGGGCTCCACTGAAGCTTTCTTT

V: TRBV25-1
D: -
J: TRBJ2-2
size: -
CDR3: CASGTFGTGELFF
DNA: TGTGCCAGCGGTACGTTTGGGACCGGGGAGCTGTTTTTT

V: TRBV5-1
D: -
J: TRBJ2-2
size: -
CDR3: CASSLDRGNTGELFF
DNA: TGCGCCAGCAGCTTGGACAGAGGGAACACCGGGGAGCTGTTTTTT

V: TRBV5-1
D: -
J: TRBJ2-3
size: few
CDR3: CASSFVSGATDTQYF
DNA: TGCGCCAGCAGCTTTGTGTCGGGAGCCACAGATACGCAGTATTTT

V: TRBV5-5
D: -
J: TRBJ2-3
size: -
CDR3: CASSHPGGDTQYF
DNA: TGTGCCAGCAGCCATCCTGGAGGGGATACGCAGTATTTT

V: TRBV27
D: -
J: TRBJ1-1
size: -
CDR3: CASSPQTGVTTEAFF
DNA: TGTGCCAGCAGTCCTCAGACAGGAGTAACCACTGAAGCTTTCTTT

V: TRBV28
D: -
J: TRBJ2-7
size: -
CDR3: CASRRLGSSYEQYF
DNA: TGTGCCAGCAGGCGGCTCGGTAGCTCCTACGAGCAGTACTTC

V: TRBV28
D: -
J: TRBJ1-5
size: -
CDR3: CASSLQNQPQHF
DNA: TGTGCCAGCAGTTTACAAAATCAGCCCCAGCATTTT

V: TRBV20-1
D: TRBD2
J: TRBJ2-3
size: once
CDR3: CSATSGSSSYF
DNA: TGCAGTGCTACCAGCGGGAGCTCCTCGTATTTT

V: TRBV7-8
D: TRBD1
J: TRBJ1-1
size: -
CDR3: CASSFGRQGNTEAFF
DNA: TGTGCCAGCAGCTTCGGGCGACAGGGGAACACTGAAGCTTTCTTT

V: TRBV28
D: -
J: TRBJ1-4
size: -
CDR3: CASSLGGRREKLFF
DNA: TGTGCCAGCAGTTTGGGCGGGCGCCGGGAAAAACTGTTTTTT

V: TRBV18
D: TRBD2
J: TRBJ2-3
size: -
CDR3: CASSPQRLAGFSTDTQYF
DNA: TGTGCCAGCTCACCTCAAAGACTAGCGGGATTTAGCACAGATACGCAGTATTTT

V: TRBV28
D: TRBD1
J: TRBJ2-1
size: -
CDR3: CASTLGQGKLVDEQFF
DNA: TGTGCCAGCACCCTGGGACAGGGAAAGTTAGTCGATGAGCAGTTCTTC

V: TRBV11-2
D: -
J: TRBJ1-5
size: -
CDR3: CASSLDPGIGQPQHF
DNA: TGTGCCAGCAGCTTAGATCCGGGGATCGGTCAGCCCCAGCATTTT

V: TRBV29-1
D: TRBD1
J: TRBJ2-5
size: -
CDR3: CSDRQGAMETQYF
DNA: TGCAGCGACAGACAGGGGGCGATGGAGACCCAGTACTTC

V: TRBV18
D: -
J: TRBJ2-5
size: -
CDR3: CASSPLTGGQETQYF
DNA: TGTGCCAGCTCACCTCTTACTGGGGGTCAAGAGACCCAGTACTTC

V: TRBV30
D: -
J: TRBJ1-2
size: -
CDR3: CAWARGNHGYTF
DNA: TGTGCCTGGGCTAGGGGGAACCATGGCTACACCTTC

V: TRBV6-6
D: -
J: TRBJ1-4
size: -
CDR3: CASRRDRATNEKLFF
DNA: TGTGCCAGCAGACGTGACAGAGCAACTAATGAAAAACTGTTTTTT

V: TRBV11-1
D: TRBD2
J: TRBJ2-1
size: once
CDR3: CASSLALGLAGDNEQFF
DNA: TGTGCCAGCAGCTTAGCGCTAGGACTAGCGGGGGACAATGAGCAGTTCTTC

V: TRBV28
D: -
J: TRBJ1-5
size: many
CDR3: CASNEGYSNQPQHF
DNA: TGTGCCAGCAACGAGGGATATAGCAATCAGCCCCAGCATTTT

V: TRBV12-2
D: -
J: TRBJ1-2
size: -
CDR3: CASRFLSGTGYTF
DNA: TGTGCAAGTCGCTTTTTATCGGGGACTGGCTACACCTTC

V: TRBV4-1
D: -
J: TRBJ2-2
size: few
CDR3: CASSQTGTVTGELFF
DNA: TGCGCCAGCAGCCAGACCGGGACCGTAACCGGGGAGCTGTTTTTT

V: TRBV6-5
D: TRBD1
J: TRBJ1-2
size: -
CDR3: CASRQGQGGYGYTF
DNA: TGTGCCAGCAGGCAGGGACAGGGTGGCTATGGCTACACCTTC

V: TRBV27
D: -
J: TRBJ2-3
size: -
CDR3: CASSLLPGTDTQYF
DNA: TGTGCCAGCAGTTTATTACCCGGAACAGATACGCAGTATTTT

V: TRBV19
D: TRBD2
J: TRBJ2-3
size: -
CDR3: CATVAGNTDTQYF
DNA: TGTGCCACAGTAGCGGGGAACACAGATACGCAGTATTTT

V: TRBV10-1
D: TRBD1
J: TRBJ2-6
size: once
CDR3: CASSDPPGQGRSGANVLTF
DNA: TGCGCCAGCAGTGACCCTCCGGGACAGGGAAGGTCTGGGGCCAACGTCCTGACTTTC

V: TRBV19
D: -
J: TRBJ2-5
size: -
CDR3: CASRPQWEETQYF
DNA: TGTGCCAGTAGACCGCAGTGGGAAGAGACCCAGTACTTC

V: TRBV5-1
D: TRBD1
J: TRBJ2-5
size: -
CDR3: CASSLVGQAQETQYF
DNA: TGCGCCAGCAGCTTGGTGGGACAGGCCCAAGAGACCCAGTACTTC

V: TRBV30
D: -
J: TRBJ1-1
size: -
CDR3: CAWSVLGTEAFF
DNA: TGTGCCTGGAGTGTACTGGGGACTGAAGCTTTCTTT

V: TRBV9
D: TRBD1
J: TRBJ1-2
size: -
CDR3: CASSGTGAFYTF
DNA: TGTGCCAGCAGCGGGACAGGGGCGTTCTACACCTTC